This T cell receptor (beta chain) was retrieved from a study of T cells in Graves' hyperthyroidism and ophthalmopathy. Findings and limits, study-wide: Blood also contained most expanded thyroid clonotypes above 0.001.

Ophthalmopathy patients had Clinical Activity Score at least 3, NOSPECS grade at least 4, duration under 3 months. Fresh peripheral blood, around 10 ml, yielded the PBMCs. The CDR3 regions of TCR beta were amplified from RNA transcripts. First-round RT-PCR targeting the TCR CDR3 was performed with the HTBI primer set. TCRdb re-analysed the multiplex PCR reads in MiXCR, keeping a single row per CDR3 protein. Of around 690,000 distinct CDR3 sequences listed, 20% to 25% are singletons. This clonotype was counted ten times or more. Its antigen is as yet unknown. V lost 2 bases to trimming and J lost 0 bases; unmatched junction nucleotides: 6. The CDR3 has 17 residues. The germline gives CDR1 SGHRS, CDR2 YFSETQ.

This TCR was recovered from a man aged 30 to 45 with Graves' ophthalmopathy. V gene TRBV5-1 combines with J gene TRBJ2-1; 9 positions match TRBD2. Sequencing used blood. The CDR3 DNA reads TGCGCCAGCAGCTTACTAGCGGGCTGGAGCTCCTACAATGAGCAGTTCTTC. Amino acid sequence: CASSLLAGWSSYNEQFF.